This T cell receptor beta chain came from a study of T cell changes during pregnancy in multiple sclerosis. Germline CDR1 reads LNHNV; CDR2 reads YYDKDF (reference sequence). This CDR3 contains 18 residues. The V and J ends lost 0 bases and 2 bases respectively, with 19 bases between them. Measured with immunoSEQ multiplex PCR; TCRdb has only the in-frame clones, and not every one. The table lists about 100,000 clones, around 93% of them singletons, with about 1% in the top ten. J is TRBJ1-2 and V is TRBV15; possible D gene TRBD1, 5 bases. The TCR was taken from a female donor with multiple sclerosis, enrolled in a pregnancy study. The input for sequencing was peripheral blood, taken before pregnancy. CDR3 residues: CATSRDRRAGGWNYGYTF. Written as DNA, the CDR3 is TGTGCCACCAGCAGAGATCGTCGGGCGGGGGGGTGGAACTATGGCTACACCTTC. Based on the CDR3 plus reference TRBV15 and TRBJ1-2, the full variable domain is DAMVIQNPRYQVTQFGKPVTLSCSQTLNHNVMYWYQQKSSQAPKLLFHYYDKDFNNEADTPDNFQSRRPNTSFCFLDIRSPGLGDTAMYLCATSRDRRAGGWNYGYTFGSGTRLTVV.